These 26 T cell receptor beta chains originate from one sample sequenced in a study of post-analysis software for immune sequencing data. Study-wide findings and caveats: Elevated frequency relative to controls characterized several TRBV segments in patients, TRBV5-6, TRBV5-1 and TRBV20-1 among them.

These receptors have no known antigen. Prepared libraries of TCR beta cDNA carried unique molecular identifiers. TCRdb reanalysed the PCR reads using MiXCR and keeps one entry per CDR3 protein. The data hold about 200,000 distinct CDR3 sequences, with about 30% observed a single time. Sequences were obtained from blood. Receptors were obtained from a girl under 18 with multiple sclerosis.

This clonotype was recorded at least ten times. The CDR3 DNA reads as TGCAGTGCTAGGTACCGGGGCCCCTACGAGCAGTACTTC. Its translation is CSARYRGPYEQYF. The chain is built from TRBV20-1 and TRBJ2-7; D may match TRBD1 or TRBD2 (5 bases each). V was trimmed by 3 bases and J by 2 bases, leaving 11 bases between them. Per germline, CDR1 DFQATT and CDR2 SNEGSKA (reference sequence). CDR3 length: 13 residues.

A word on this clonotype: Sequence at one end of the junction differs from germline and may be a read error. The rearrangement joins TRBV29-1 to TRBJ1-4; D is ambiguous. From germline, CDR1 is SQVTM and CDR2 ANQGSEA. The CDR3 sequence is 13 residues long. Here the CDR3 DNA reads TGCAGCGTTGATAAGGGAACTAACGAAAAACTGTTTTTT. Translated: CSVDKGTNEKLFF.

The chain employs TRBV10-3 and TRBJ2-7; perhaps TRBD2 as D (5 bases). Trimming took 4 bases from V and 7 from J, leaving 17 bases between them. The CDR3 contains 14 residues. Looked up from germline, CDR1 is ENHRY and CDR2 is SYGVKD. CDR3 region: CAISVGGSSGEQYF. In DNA form, the CDR3 reads TGTGCCATCAGTGTGGGTGGGAGTTCTGGGGAGCAGTACTTC.

The rearrangement uses TRBV5-5 and TRBJ2-3; 7 bases align to TRBD2. There are 15 residues in the CDR3. Germline CDR1 and CDR2: SGHKS and YYEKEE (reference sequence). Unmatched junction bases numbered 12, after V lost 5 bases and J lost 6 bases. As DNA, the CDR3 is TGTGCCAGCAGTTTTACAGCGGGGATAGGGGATACGCAGTATTTT. Its translation is CASSFTAGIGDTQYF. Full variable domain (outside the CDR3, taken from reference TRBV5-5 and TRBJ2-3): DAGVTQSPTHLIKTRGQQVTLRCSPISGHKSVSWYQQVLGQGPQFIFQYYEKEERGRGNFPDRFSARQFPNYSSELNVNALLLGDSALYLCASSFTAGIGDTQYFGPGTRLTVL.

This clonotype was seen a handful of times. This chain connects TRBV7-9 to TRBJ1-6; TRBD1 agrees at 8 bases. Germline V gene sequence: CDR1 SEHNR, CDR2 FQNEAQ (reference sequence). Trimming cost V 5 bases and J 0 bases; bases outside gene matches: 6. The CDR3 has 17 residues. The CDR3 bases are TGTGCCAGCAGCCGGGACAGGCCGAGCTCCTATAATTCACCCCTCCACTTT. As protein: CASSRDRPSSYNSPLHF.

This clonotype was detected ten times or more. The J gene is TRBJ2-5, the V gene TRBV5-1; a weak D match, TRBD1 (6 bases). In germline, CDR1 is SGHRS, CDR2 YFSETQ. The CDR3 runs 13 residues. Trimming took 4 bases from V and 5 from J, leaving 12 bases between them. CDR3 sequence: CASSDQGSETQYF. CDR3 coding DNA: TGCGCCAGCAGCGACCAGGGGAGCGAGACCCAGTACTTC.

This clonotype was recorded many times. J is TRBJ1-2 and V is TRBV18; possible D gene TRBD1, 6 bases. V gave up 0 bases and J gave up 11 bases, with 10 bases separating them. The CDR3 is made up of 12 amino acids. Per the germline V gene, CDR1 is KGHSH and CDR2 is LQKENI. The CDR3: CASSPPDQGYTF. The CDR3 DNA reads as TGTGCCAGCTCACCACCTGACCAGGGGTACACCTTC.

This clonotype was counted at least ten times. CDR3 residues: CASSQRDRGYEQYF. CDR3 DNA sequence: TGTGCCAGCAGCCAAAGGGACAGGGGATACGAGCAGTACTTC. The chain is built from TRBV4-2 and TRBJ2-7, with 10 bases fitting TRBD1. From germline, CDR1 is LGHNA and CDR2 YNFKEQ. The CDR3 spans 14 residues. V gave up 2 bases and J gave up 4 bases; unmatched junction bases: 2.

The chain combines TRBV12-3 or TRBV12-4 with TRBJ1-5; TRBD1 matches 9 bases. V shed 6 bases, J shed 5 bases, and the junction held 8 bases outside the gene matches. CDR3 length equals 15 residues. The CDR3 DNA follows: TGTGCCAGCAGAGAAGAGGACAGGGGATATCAGCCCCAGCATTTT. Amino acid sequence: CASREEDRGYQPQHF.

The rearrangement joins TRBV15 to TRBJ2-3, with a possible D match to TRBD1 (5 bases). This CDR3 has 15 amino acids. Germline CDR1 reads LNHNV; CDR2 reads YYDKDF (reference sequence). The V and J ends lost 0 bases and 3 bases respectively, with 10 bases between them. The CDR3 loop reads CATSREQPGTDTQYF. The CDR3 DNA sequence: TGTGCCACCAGCAGAGAACAACCAGGGACAGATACGCAGTATTTT.

The rearrangement links TRBV27 to TRBJ1-6, with 10 bases fitting TRBD1. This CDR3 has 14 residues. J was trimmed by 11 bases and V by 5 bases; bases with no gene match: 6. The germline V gene has CDR1 MNHEY and CDR2 SMNVEV (reference sequence). CDR3 sequence reads: CASSGTGALAPLHF. CDR3 sequence (DNA): TGTGCCAGCAGTGGGACAGGGGCTTTGGCACCCCTCCACTTT.

The sample holds many counts of this clonotype. The V and J genes are TRBV4-1 and TRBJ1-1; TRBD1 is a possible D gene (5 bases). Germline-derived CDR1 and CDR2 are MGHRA and YSYEKL. V shed 0 bases and J shed 2 bases, with 16 bases lying between them. The CDR3 extends over 17 amino acids. The CDR3 reads CASSQDAEGRVNTEAFF. CDR3 coding DNA: TGCGCCAGCAGCCAAGATGCGGAGGGCAGGGTTAACACTGAAGCTTTCTTT.

This clonotype has just a few counts. The chain couples TRBV4-2 to TRBJ2-1; D is tentatively TRBD1 or TRBD2 (6 bases each). Deletions cut 3 bases from V and 9 bases from J, with 15 bases between. CDR1 is LGHNA, CDR2 YNFKEQ, per germline. This CDR3 contains 14 residues. CDR3 amino acids: CASSQNGGRGEQFF. CDR3 nucleotides: TGTGCCAGCAGCCAGAACGGGGGCCGGGGTGAGCAGTTCTTC.

A remark on this clonotype: An end of the junction differs from the germline gene, which may be a read error. The rearrangement joins TRBV18 to TRBJ1-2; no clear D gene. CDR1 KGHSH and CDR2 LQKENI come from the germline V gene. The CDR3 has 18 amino acids. This CDR3 reads CVSSPAGPPYRANYGYTF. The CDR3 DNA sequence: TGTGTCAGCTCACCAGCCGGGCCCCCTTACAGAGCTAACTATGGCTACACCTTC. Supplemented by reference TRBV18 and TRBJ1-2, the full variable domain reads NAGVMQNPRHLVRRRGQEARLRCSPMKGHSHVYWYRQLPEEGLKFMVYLQKENIIDESGMPKERFSAEFPKEGPSILRIQQVVRGDSAAYFCVSSPAGPPYRANYGYTFGSGTRLTVV.

Comment on this clonotype: This may be a read error, as it is one base from a much larger clone. The chain carries TRBV28 and TRBJ2-7, with TRBD1 matching over 8 bases. This CDR3 is built from 16 residues. J lost 1 base, V lost 5 bases, and 10 bases had no gene match. Germline V lookup: CDR1 MDHEN, CDR2 SYDVKM. CDR3 nucleotide sequence: TGTGCCAGCAGTCCAGGGGGCTATATCGAGTCCTACGAGCAGTACTTC. Protein sequence: CASSPGGYIESYEQYF.

The V call is TRBV12-3 or TRBV12-4, the J call TRBJ1-4, with 10 bases matching TRBD1. V was clipped by 6 bases and J by 3 bases; unmatched bases: 4. The CDR3 is made up of 15 amino acids. CDR3 protein: CASRRQGAANEKLFF. The CDR3 bases are TGTGCCAGCAGGAGACAGGGGGCGGCTAATGAAAAACTGTTTTTT.

Many counts were recorded for this clonotype. The J gene is TRBJ1-5, the V gene TRBV5-5; D unclear. Germline-derived CDR1 and CDR2 are SGHKS and YYEKEE (reference sequence). V lost 2 bases, J lost 3 bases, and 6 bases lay in between. This CDR3 is 13 amino acids long. CDR3 sequence reads: CASSFGFNQPQHF. In DNA, the CDR3 is TGTGCCAGCAGCTTTGGATTCAATCAGCCCCAGCATTTT. The complete variable domain, with remaining parts taken from reference TRBV5-5 and TRBJ1-5, reads DAGVTQSPTHLIKTRGQQVTLRCSPISGHKSVSWYQQVLGQGPQFIFQYYEKEERGRGNFPDRFSARQFPNYSSELNVNALLLGDSALYLCASSFGFNQPQHFGDGTRLSIL.

This chain connects TRBV12-2 to TRBJ2-4; the table's D call, TRBD1, was not checked against the DNA. TRBV12-2 is a pseudogene. The CDR3 is 14 amino acids. CDR3 loop: CASRPKPTGQMKYF. CDR3 coding DNA: TGTGCAAGTCGCCCAAAACCGACGGGACAGATGAAGTACTTC.

Turning to this clonotype: A read error may explain this, as a much larger clone is one base away. The chain carries TRBV5-1 and TRBJ1-6; 8 nucleotides match TRBD1. The CDR3 has 14 residues. From germline, CDR1 is SGHRS and CDR2 YFSETQ. Germline trimming cut 4 bases from V and 9 bases from J; bases unmatched to any gene: 6. The CDR3 loop is CASSKAGGGSPLHF. The CDR3 nucleotides read TGCGCCAGCAGCAAGGCAGGGGGCGGTTCACCCCTCCACTTT. The variable domain in full, completed from reference TRBV5-1 and TRBJ1-6, reads KAGVTQTPRYLIKTRGQQVTLSCSPISGHRSVSWYQQTPGQGLQFLFEYFSETQRNKGNFPGRFSGRQFSNSRSEMNVSTLELGDSALYLCASSKAGGGSPLHFGNGTRLTVT.

The chain employs TRBV5-1 and TRBJ2-2; possibly TRBD2 for D (6 bases). The V and J ends lost 4 bases and 4 bases respectively, with 17 bases between them. CDR1 and CDR2 from the germline V gene are SGHRS and YFSETQ. CDR3 length: 16 amino acids. The CDR3 sequence is CASSTPEGPSTGELFF. In DNA form, the CDR3 reads TGCGCCAGCAGCACCCCGGAGGGACCAAGCACCGGGGAGCTGTTTTTT.

The J gene is TRBJ1-2, the V gene TRBV30; D might be TRBD1 (6 bases). The CDR3 is 13 amino acids. Germline V gene lookup returns CDR1 GTSNPN and CDR2 SVGIG (reference sequence). The V end lost 8 bases, the J end lost 4 bases, and 17 bases lay between the germline ends. CDR3 amino acids: CALPDRRSYGYTF. The CDR3 DNA reads TGTGCCCTACCTGACAGGAGATCCTATGGCTACACCTTC.

This clonotype was counted many times. The gene calls are TRBV7-3 and TRBJ2-7; TRBD2 matches at 16 bases. Germline loops: CDR1 SGHTA, CDR2 FQGTGA. V was pared by 5 bases and J by 6 bases, with 13 bases of the junction left unmatched. The CDR3 covers 18 residues. The CDR3 region is CASSKGLAGGNPIGEQYF. The DNA of the CDR3 is TGTGCCAGCAGCAAGGGACTAGCGGGGGGGAATCCTATCGGCGAGCAGTACTTC. Full variable domain (rest looked up from reference TRBV7-3 and TRBJ2-7): GAGVSQTPSNKVTEKGKYVELRCDPISGHTALYWYRQSLGQGPEFLIYFQGTGAADDSGLPNDRFFAVRPEGSVSTLKIQRTERGDSAVYLCASSKGLAGGNPIGEQYFGPGTRLTVT.

This clonotype was detected many times. V and J are TRBV29-1 and TRBJ2-1, with TRBD2 identical over 13 bases. Unmatched junction bases numbered 8, after V lost 6 bases and J lost 0 bases. The germline gives CDR1 SQVTM, CDR2 ANQGSEA. The CDR3 has 17 amino acids. The CDR3 region is CSVEGLAGLSSYNEQFF. The CDR3 DNA reads as TGCAGCGTCGAGGGACTAGCGGGACTGAGCTCCTACAATGAGCAGTTCTTC.

The chain is built from TRBV7-9 and TRBJ2-3; TRBD1 might be the D (5 bases). Trimming took off 1 base at V and 0 bases at J, with 8 bases between the two ends. The CDR3 runs to 15 residues. In germline, CDR1 is SEHNR, CDR2 FQNEAQ (reference sequence). The CDR3 nucleotides read TGTGCCAGCAGCTTAGGGGGCAGAAGCACAGATACGCAGTATTTT. It is translated as CASSLGGRSTDTQYF.

In this sample, this clonotype turned up a few times. This chain connects TRBV29-1 to TRBJ1-4, with 7 positions matching TRBD1. Germline trimming cut 3 bases from V and 3 bases from J; bases unmatched to any gene: 10. The germline V gene encodes CDR1 SQVTM and CDR2 ANQGSEA. The length of the CDR3 is 16 residues. The CDR3 here is CSVERLYRGPNEKLFF. CDR3 bases: TGCAGCGTTGAGAGGTTATACAGGGGACCTAATGAAAAACTGTTTTTT. The variable domain in full, completed from reference TRBV29-1 and TRBJ1-4, reads SAVISQKPSRDICQRGTSLTIQCQVDSQVTMMFWYRQQPGQSLTLIATANQGSEATYESGFVIDKFPISRPNLTFSTLTVSNMSPEDSSIYLCSVERLYRGPNEKLFFGSGTQLSVL.

The count of this clonotype is one. This chain links TRBV20-1 with TRBJ1-2; D call uncertain. The CDR3 extends over 12 amino acids. The germline V and J ends were trimmed by 0 bases and 8 bases, with 10 bases remaining between them. From germline, CDR1 is DFQATT and CDR2 SNEGSKA (reference sequence). The CDR3 DNA reads TGCAGTGCTAGAGATTCAAAAAGAGGCTACACCTTC. Its translation: CSARDSKRGYTF.